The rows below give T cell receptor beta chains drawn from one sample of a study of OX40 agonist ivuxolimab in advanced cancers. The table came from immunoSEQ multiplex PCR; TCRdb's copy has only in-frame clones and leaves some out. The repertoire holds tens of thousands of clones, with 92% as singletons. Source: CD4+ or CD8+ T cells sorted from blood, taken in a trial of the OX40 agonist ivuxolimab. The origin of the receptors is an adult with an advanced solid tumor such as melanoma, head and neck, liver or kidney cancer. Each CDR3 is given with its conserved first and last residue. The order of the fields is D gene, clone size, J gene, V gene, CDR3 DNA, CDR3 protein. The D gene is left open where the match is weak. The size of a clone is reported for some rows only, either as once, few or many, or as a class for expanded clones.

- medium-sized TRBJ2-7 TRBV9 TGTGCCAGCAGCCCGTCCGAAGACCACGAGCAGTACTTC CASSPSEDHEQYF
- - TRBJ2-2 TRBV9 TGTGCCAGCAGCCTTAGCGGAGGAACCGGGGAGCTGTTTTTT CASSLSGGTGELFF
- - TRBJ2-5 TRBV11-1 TGTGCCAGCAGCTTGGGCTATGGGAGTAGGGAGACCCAGTACTTC CASSLGYGSRETQYF
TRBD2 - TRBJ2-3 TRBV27 TGTGCCAGCAGTTTAGGACTAGGAACAGATACGCAGTATTTT CASSLGLGTDTQYF
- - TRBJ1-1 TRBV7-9 TGTGCCAGCAGCCCGCGGGGGGATGAAGCTTTCTTT CASSPRGDEAFF
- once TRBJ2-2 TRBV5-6 TGTGCCAGCAGTTCCTTAGCGGAGGAACACCGGGGAGCTGTTTTT CASSSLAEEHRGAVF
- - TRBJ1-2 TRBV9 TGTGCCAGCAGCGGAGGAGGGCCCTACACCTTC CASSGGGPYTF
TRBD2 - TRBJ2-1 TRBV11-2 TGTGCCAGCAGCTTAGGCGGGAGGGATTACAATGAGCAGTTCTTC CASSLGGRDYNEQFF
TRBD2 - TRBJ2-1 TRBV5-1 TGCGCCAGCAGCCAGGCGGCTAGCGGGAACTCCTACAATGAGCAGTTCTTC CASSQAASGNSYNEQFF
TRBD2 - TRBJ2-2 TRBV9 TGTGCCAGCAGCGTAGGGCTAGCGGGAGTTGGCACCGGGGAGCTGTTTTTT CASSVGLAGVGTGELFF
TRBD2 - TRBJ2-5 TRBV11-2 TGTGCCAGCAGCGAGAATAGCGGGAGGGAGGAGACCCAGTACTTC CASSENSGREETQYF
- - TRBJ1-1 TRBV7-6 TGTGCCAGCAGCTTCACCTACCATCACCACAGGGAGGATGACACTGAAGCTTTCTTT CASSFTYHHHREDDTEAFF
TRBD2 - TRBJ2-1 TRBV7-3 TGTGCCAGCAGCTTAACTCTTGCTAGCGGGAGCCGGGGTGAGCAGTTCTTC CASSLTLASGSRGEQFF
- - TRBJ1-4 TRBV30 TGTGCCTGGAGTGTCGTAACGGGAGAAAATGAAAAACTGTTTTTT CAWSVVTGENEKLFF
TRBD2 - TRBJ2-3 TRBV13 TGTGCCAGCAGCTTAAGGCTAGCGGACAACACAGATACGCAGTATTTT CASSLRLADNTDTQYF
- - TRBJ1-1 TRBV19 TGTGCCAGTAGTAGGGGGGGATTGACTGAAGCTTTCTTT CASSRGGLTEAFF
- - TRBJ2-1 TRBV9 TGTGCCAGCAGCGTAGAAGGTCAGGGCTCCTACAATGAGCAGTTCTTC CASSVEGQGSYNEQFF
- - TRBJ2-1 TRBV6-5 TGTGCCAGCAGTTACGGGCGGGCCCTCGGTGAGCAGTTCTTC CASSYGRALGEQFF
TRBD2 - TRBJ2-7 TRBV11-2 TGTGCCAGCAGCTTAGAGGTGGGAGGGCACTACGAGCAGTACTTC CASSLEVGGHYEQYF
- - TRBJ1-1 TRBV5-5 TGTGCCAGCAGCTGGACGTCGGAAAGCACTGAAGCTTTCTTT CASSWTSESTEAFF
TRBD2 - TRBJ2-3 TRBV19 TGTGCCAGTACCGAGGGACTAGCGGGAGTGGCTGATACGCAGTATTTT CASTEGLAGVADTQYF
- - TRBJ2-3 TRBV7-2 TGTGCCAGCAGCTTATCCCCAGATACGCAGTATTTT CASSLSPDTQYF
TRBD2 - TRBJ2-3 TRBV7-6 TGTGCCAGCAGTCGACTAGCGGGAGGGCGAGATACGCAGTATTTT CASSRLAGGRDTQYF
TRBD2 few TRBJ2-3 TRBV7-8 TGTGCCAGCAGCTACATAGCGGGAACGGGCTTACTCACAGATACGCAGTATTTT CASSYIAGTGLLTDTQYF
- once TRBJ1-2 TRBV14 TGTGCCAGCAGCCAAGTTTGGGTGGACTACACCTTC CASSQVWVDYTF
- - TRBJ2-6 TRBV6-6 TGTGCCAGCAGTTTCGACAGCTCTGGGGCCAACGTCCTGACTTTC CASSFDSSGANVLTF
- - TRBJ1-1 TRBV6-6 TGTGCCAGCACCCTCAAATGGGAAGGGAACACTGAAGCTTTCTTT CASTLKWEGNTEAFF
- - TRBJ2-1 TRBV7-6 TGTGCCAGCAGCCTCGCGGATAATGAGCAGTTCTTC CASSLADNEQFF
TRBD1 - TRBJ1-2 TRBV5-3 TGTGCCAGAAGCTTGAGGTCCGGACAGGGCAAAAACTATGGCTACACCTTC CARSLRSGQGKNYGYTF
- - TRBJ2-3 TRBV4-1 TGCGCCAGCAGCCAAGGGCAGGGTGATACGCAGTATTTT CASSQGQGDTQYF
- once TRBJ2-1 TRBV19 TGTGCCAGTAGTATTCGGGCAGGCTCCTACAATGAGCAGTTCTTC CASSIRAGSYNEQFF
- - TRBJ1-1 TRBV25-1 TGTGCCAGCAGTGTAGGGCCGACTGAAGCTTTCTTT CASSVGPTEAFF
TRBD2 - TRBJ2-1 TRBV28 TGTGCCAGCAGTGGCGGACTAGCGGGAAAAAGAGACAATGAGCAGTTCTTC CASSGGLAGKRDNEQFF
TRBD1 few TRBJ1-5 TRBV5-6 TGTGCCAGCAGCTTGGGAGGGGGCAGGCAGCCCCAGCATTTT CASSLGGGRQPQHF
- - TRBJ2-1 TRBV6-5 TGTGCCAGCAGTGAGGGGGGTGAGCAGTTCTTC CASSEGGEQFF
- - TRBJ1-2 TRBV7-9 TGTGCCAGCAGCTTAGGTGCTGCTGATTGGGATAGCTACACCTTC CASSLGAADWDSYTF
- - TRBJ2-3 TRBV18 TGTGCCAGCTCACCTTACCAGGACGGAACAGATACGCAGTATTTT CASSPYQDGTDTQYF
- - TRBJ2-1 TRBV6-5 TGTGCCAGCAGGGTAGGGGACCTTAGAGATGAGCAGTTCTTC CASRVGDLRDEQFF
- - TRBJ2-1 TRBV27 TGTGCCAGCAGTTTATCGGGGACTCTCTACAATGAGCAGTTCTTC CASSLSGTLYNEQFF
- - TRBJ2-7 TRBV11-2 TGTGCCAGCAGCCAGAACTACGAGCAGTACTTC CASSQNYEQYF
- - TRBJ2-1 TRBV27 TGTGCCAGCAGTTCTCCAAGCGGTGAGCAGTTCTTC CASSSPSGEQFF
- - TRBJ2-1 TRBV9 TGTGCCAGCAGCGTAGGTGGGAGCGTCTACAATGAGCAGTTCTTC CASSVGGSVYNEQFF
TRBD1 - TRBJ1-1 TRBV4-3 TGCGCCAGCAGCGCCCGGACAGGGTTAATGGAAGCTTTCTTT CASSARTGLMEAFF
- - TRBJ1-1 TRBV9 TGTGCCAGCAGCGTAGGGGGTTCTTCAGAAGCTTTCTTT CASSVGGSSEAFF
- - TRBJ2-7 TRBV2 TGTGCCAGCTCCGGCGGGGTCTACGAGCAGTACTTC CASSGGVYEQYF
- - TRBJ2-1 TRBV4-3 TGCGCCAGCAGCCAAGATCGCTCGCTCTCCTACAATGAGCAGTTCTTC CASSQDRSLSYNEQFF
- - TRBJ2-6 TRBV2 TGTGCCAGCAAGGGTATAACCTCTGGGGCCAACGTCCTGACTTTC CASKGITSGANVLTF
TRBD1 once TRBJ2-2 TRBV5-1 TGCGCCAGCAGCTTCAGGGGGACCGGGGAGCTGTTTTTT CASSFRGTGELFF
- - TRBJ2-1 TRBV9 TGTGCCAGCAGCGTAGAACCCCCAGATGAGCAGTTCTTC CASSVEPPDEQFF